The clone carrying this T cell receptor (beta chain) was picked up one time. The sample originates from a study of blood T cell repertoires in COVID-19. Looking at the study overall: There were acute and convalescent COVID-19 samples, and they came from the United States, Italy and Spain. The analysed material was cDNA or gDNA that came from T cells, B-cell-depleted T cells, or PBMCs.

Original handling: Amplification of reference gene primers was used by the study to estimate nucleated cell counts. TCRdb's table, derived via immunoSEQ multiplex PCR, lists solely in-frame clones and lacks some. The V and J calls and clone size come from that table; D and trimming were worked out from the DNA. Among some 120,000 clones listed, over 80% were seen once. The V and J ends lost 8 bases and 4 bases respectively, with 14 bases between them. Germline CDR1 reads SNHLY; CDR2 reads FYNNEI. The CDR3 runs 14 residues. The chain carries TRBV2 and TRBJ2-2; D unclear. The sample was peripheral blood. This clonotype originated in a man in his sixties with acute or convalescent COVID-19. CDR3 amino acids: CASSRMSGTGELFF. The CDR3 coding sequence is TGTGCCAGCTCCCGAATGTCAGGCACCGGGGAGCTGTTTTTT.